This section outlines one T cell receptor beta chain sequence together with its context. V was cut by 2 bases and J by 6 bases, with 12 bases left in between. This CDR3 has 14 amino acids. Per the germline V gene, CDR1 is MGHRA and CDR2 is YSYEKL. This entry is derived from a study of cytomegalovirus exposure and HLA in healthy donors. PCR used 60 Vbeta primers and 13 Jbeta primers. The method was immunoSEQ multiplex PCR; TCRdb's version includes in-frame clones alone and lacks a portion of them. The repertoire consists of 200,000 to 250,000 clones, with 75% to 90% occurring once and the leading ten covering roughly 0.75%.

The source material was PBMCs. This clonotype was sampled from a boy under 10 years old in good health and CMV-seronegative. The chain couples TRBV4-1 to TRBJ2-3; TRBD1 is a possible D gene (6 bases). CDR3 in DNA: TGCGCCAGCAGCCAATTCAGGGGACCCGATACGCAGTATTTT. Its protein is CASSQFRGPDTQYF.